Listed here are 29 T cell receptor beta chains from one sample, sequenced in a study of graft-versus-host responses after intestinal transplantation. These TCRs' antigens remain unknown. TCRdb's table, derived via immunoSEQ multiplex PCR, lists solely in-frame clones and lacks some. The sample lists about 89,000 clones, over 90% occurring once. The material was unstimulated CD4+ T cells sorted from spleen or lymph node cells, obtained before transplant. The receptors stem from a human donor who was the organ donor for an intestinal transplant.

The V call is TRBV7-2, the J call TRBJ2-5; a possible D gene is TRBD2 (5 bases). Per the germline V gene, CDR1 is SGHTA and CDR2 is FQGNSA. This CDR3 is built from 15 residues. V was cut by 7 bases and J by 3 bases, with 18 bases left in between. CDR3 nucleotide sequence: TGTGCCAGCAAGCCATCCGGGGTCGGAGAAGAGACCCAGTACTTC. Its protein is CASKPSGVGEETQYF.

The chain uses TRBV29-1 and TRBJ2-3; D is undetermined. CDR1 and CDR2 from the germline V gene are SQVTM and ANQGSEA. The V and J ends lost 3 bases and 6 bases respectively, with 13 bases between them. This CDR3 spans 13 amino acids. The CDR3 DNA follows: TGCAGCGTTGAGGTCTCTTCTTGGGATACGCAGTATTTT. It translates to CSVEVSSWDTQYF.

This CDR3 is CSVATNNEQFF. The CDR3 DNA is TGCAGCGTTGCCACCAACAATGAGCAGTTCTTC. The genes are TRBV29-1 and TRBJ2-1; D ambiguous. The CDR3 extends over 11 amino acids. Per the germline V gene, CDR1 is SQVTM and CDR2 is ANQGSEA. V was clipped by 4 bases and J by 5 bases, with 6 bases between them.

The J gene is TRBJ1-4, the V gene TRBV6-1; the match to TRBD1 covers 7 bases. The V gene's germline CDR1 is MNHNS and CDR2 SASEGT. J was trimmed by 5 bases and V by 2 bases; bases with no gene match: 5. The CDR3 has 15 residues. The chain's CDR3 is CASSEIWTGNEKLFF. The DNA for the CDR3 is TGTGCCAGCAGTGAAATCTGGACAGGCAATGAAAAACTGTTTTTT.

The chain is built from TRBV27 and TRBJ1-1; 8 nucleotides match TRBD1. After removal of 3 bases from V and 4 bases from J, the junction contained 10 bases not matched to a gene. Per germline, CDR1 MNHEY and CDR2 SMNVEV (reference sequence). The length of the CDR3 is 16 residues. CDR3 sequence (DNA): TGTGCCAGCAGTTTGGGATTACAGGGGGGAGTCACTGAAGCTTTCTTT. This sequence encodes CASSLGLQGGVTEAFF.

The rearrangement uses TRBV18 and TRBJ1-3; D possibly corresponds to TRBD1 (6 bases). CDR1 is KGHSH and CDR2 is LQKENI in the germline V gene. The CDR3 has 15 amino acids. The ends were cut back, 2 bases at V and 1 base at J, with 9 bases in the middle. The CDR3, as DNA: TGTGCCAGCTCACCATTAGGGACATCTGGAAACACCATATATTTT. It encodes CASSPLGTSGNTIYF.

The chain is built from TRBV19 and TRBJ2-1, with TRBD1 matching 8 bases. This CDR3 comprises 15 residues. Trimming took 7 bases from V and 0 from J; bases not matched to a gene: 5. The germline V gene has CDR1 LNHDA and CDR2 SQIVND (reference sequence). This chain's CDR3 is CASTDTGGSYNEQFF. CDR3 sequence (DNA): TGTGCCAGTACCGATACAGGGGGCTCCTACAATGAGCAGTTCTTC.

This chain connects TRBV5-1 to TRBJ2-3, with 9 bases lining up with TRBD2. The CDR3 covers 16 residues. J was trimmed by 5 bases and V by 8 bases; bases with no gene match: 15. The V gene's germline CDR1 is SGHRS and CDR2 YFSETQ. The CDR3 DNA is TGCGCCAGTCAGTTTGCGTTGCGGGGGGGCGGAGATACGCAGTATTTT. Protein product: CASQFALRGGGDTQYF.

The chain combines TRBV28 with TRBJ1-2, with D perhaps TRBD1 (6 bases). V gave up 3 bases and J gave up 4 bases, with 18 bases separating them. Germline assignment: CDR1 MDHEN and CDR2 SYDVKM. The CDR3 runs to 16 residues. CDR3 loop: CASSLGGAGKFYGYTF. The CDR3 DNA is TGTGCCAGCAGTTTGGGGGGCGCAGGGAAGTTCTATGGCTACACCTTC.

The chain links TRBV6-5 to TRBJ1-1; weak D call: TRBD1 (5 bases). Trimming removed 7 bases from V and 1 base from J, with 16 bases in between. The germline V gene has CDR1 MNHEY and CDR2 SVGAGI. The CDR3 has 15 amino acids. CDR3 DNA: TGTGCCAGCATATCGAGGGGTACACCGAACACTGAAGCTTTCTTT. As protein: CASISRGTPNTEAFF.

This chain connects TRBV7-3 to TRBJ2-7, with 9 bases identical to TRBD1. Germline V gives CDR1 SGHTA, CDR2 FQGTGA. The V and J ends lost 3 bases and 3 bases, in that order; junction bases with no gene match: 0. The CDR3 has 13 residues. CDR3 sequence (DNA): TGTGCCAGCAGCTTGACAGGGGGCTACGAGCAGTACTTC. Residues: CASSLTGGYEQYF.

This clone was observed once. This chain connects TRBV11-1 to TRBJ2-7; D tentatively fits TRBD1 or TRBD2 (6 bases each). In germline, CDR1 is SGHAT, CDR2 FQDESV (reference sequence). CDR3 length: 15 residues. Between the trimmed V and J ends, which lost 5 bases and 1 base, there was a span of 15 bases. The CDR3 DNA reads as TGTGCCAGCAGCACGGACCGGGGGCCGTCCTACGAGCAGTACTTC. It yields the protein CASSTDRGPSYEQYF.

This sequence joins TRBV11-2 and TRBJ1-2; the D is unclear. The V end was cut by 5 bases, the J end by 2 bases, with 12 bases between. CDR3 length: 14 amino acids. Germline V CDR1 and CDR2: SGHAT, FQNNGV. This CDR3 is CASSTVEFNYGYTF. The CDR3 DNA sequence: TGTGCCAGCAGCACTGTAGAGTTCAACTATGGCTACACCTTC. The complete variable domain, with remaining parts taken from reference TRBV11-2 and TRBJ1-2, reads EAGVAQSPRYKIIEKRQSVAFWCNPISGHATLYWYQQILGQGPKLLIQFQNNGVVDDSQLPKDRFSAERLKGVDSTLKIQPAKLEDSAVYLCASSTVEFNYGYTFGSGTRLTVV.

The rearrangement uses TRBV19 and TRBJ1-2, with D tentatively TRBD1 (6 bases). Trimming left V 5 bases short and J 5 bases short, with 15 bases between. The CDR3 runs 14 residues. From germline, CDR1 is LNHDA and CDR2 SQIVND (reference sequence). CDR3 DNA sequence: TGTGCCAGTAGTCAGGGGACGGGAGCTTATGGCTACACCTTC. Protein sequence: CASSQGTGAYGYTF.

The rearrangement uses TRBV7-3 and TRBJ2-2, with D hard to call. This CDR3 spans 13 amino acids. Trimming took off 6 bases at V and 3 bases at J, with 8 bases between the two ends. Germline values: CDR1 SGHTA, CDR2 FQGTGA. This CDR3 reads CASSKWDTGELFF. The CDR3 DNA follows: TGTGCCAGCAGTAAATGGGACACCGGGGAGCTGTTTTTT.

The chain couples TRBV19 to TRBJ1-5; 7 bases agree with TRBD1. Germline lookup yields CDR1 LNHDA and CDR2 SQIVND (reference sequence). V lost 7 bases, J lost 6 bases, and 9 bases stayed unmatched. CDR3 length equals 14 residues. CDR3 loop: CASTYRQGFQPQHF. The CDR3 DNA is TGTGCCAGTACCTACCGACAGGGCTTTCAGCCCCAGCATTTT.

The gene calls are TRBV5-5 and TRBJ2-4; TRBD2 is a possible D gene (5 bases). Germline CDR1 and CDR2: SGHKS and YYEKEE (reference sequence). V lost 0 bases and J lost 9, with 10 bases in between. The CDR3 spans 13 residues. The CDR3: CASSLASAGIQYF. The CDR3 DNA is TGTGCCAGCAGCTTGGCCTCCGCGGGCATTCAGTACTTC.

The V and J genes are TRBV5-8 and TRBJ1-5, with a possible D match to TRBD1 (5 bases). The V and J ends lost 3 bases and 4 bases respectively, with 17 bases between them. The germline V gene encodes CDR1 SGHTS and CDR2 YDEGEE. CDR3 length equals 16 residues. The CDR3 bases are TGTGCCAGCAGCTCGGGACGGAAGGATTCAAATCAGCCCCAGCATTTT. This codes for CASSSGRKDSNQPQHF.

The genes are TRBV18 and TRBJ2-3; D is ambiguous. In germline, CDR1 is KGHSH, CDR2 LQKENI. The CDR3 spans 14 residues. Trimming took off 3 bases at V and 0 bases at J, with 7 bases between the two ends. The CDR3 is CASSPVGSTDTQYF. The CDR3 DNA follows: TGTGCCAGCTCACCCGTCGGGAGCACAGATACGCAGTATTTT.

The rearrangement joins TRBV4-1 to TRBJ1-3; D is ambiguous. The CDR3 has 16 residues. Germline V gene lookup returns CDR1 MGHRA and CDR2 YSYEKL. Trimming cost V 0 bases and J 4 bases, with 13 bases left between them. CDR3 sequence (DNA): TGCGCCAGCAGCCAAGAGCGGGCTTTTTCGGGAAACACCATATATTTT. It is translated as CASSQERAFSGNTIYF.

The chain is built from TRBV5-1 and TRBJ2-1; TRBD1 matches 9 bases. Trimming removed 5 bases from V and 5 bases from J; junction bases left unmatched: 5. Germline CDR1 reads SGHRS; CDR2 reads YFSETQ. There are 14 residues in the CDR3. CDR3 sequence (DNA): TGCGCCAGCAGATGGGGGACAGGGAACAATGAGCAGTTCTTC. It encodes CASRWGTGNNEQFF.

The chain combines TRBV10-2 with TRBJ1-1; D may be TRBD1 (6 bases). Trimming took 7 bases from V and 4 from J, leaving 10 bases between them. There are 12 residues in the CDR3. Germline values: CDR1 WSHSY, CDR2 SAAADI. CDR3 region: CASTRGGTEAFF. The CDR3 DNA is TGCGCCAGCACCAGGGGCGGCACTGAAGCTTTCTTT.

The chain employs TRBV7-9 and TRBJ2-7; TRBD1 matches at 8 bases. Looked up from germline, CDR1 is SEHNR and CDR2 is FQNEAQ (reference sequence). V shed 6 bases, J shed 3 bases, and the junction held 7 bases outside the gene matches. This CDR3 contains 14 residues. The CDR3 sequence: CASRPRTGNYEQYF. CDR3 in DNA: TGTGCCAGCAGACCGCGGACAGGGAACTACGAGCAGTACTTC.

On this clone: The junction shows a germline mismatch at one end, possibly a read error. This chain joins TRBV11-3 and TRBJ1-1; no firm D call. CDR1 and CDR2 (germline): SGHNT, YENEEA. CDR3 length: 14 amino acids. In DNA form, the CDR3 reads TGTGCCAGCAGCAGCTCAGCGGGGAACGCTGAAGCTTTCTTT. The encoded protein is CASSSSAGNAEAFF.

V usage is TRBV19 and J usage is TRBJ2-5; 11 bases align to TRBD1. Judging by the DNA end, TRBJ2-7 fits better; the J call may be wrong. The CDR3 sequence is 15 residues long. Per the germline V gene, CDR1 is LNHDA and CDR2 is SQIVND (reference sequence). DNA for the CDR3: TGTGCCAGTAGTATGGACAGGGGGCGCGGGGACGAGCAGTACTTC. It specifies CASSMDRGRGDEQYF.

The chain is built from TRBV19 and TRBJ2-5; D could derive from TRBD1 or TRBD2 (5 bases each). CDR1 is LNHDA, CDR2 SQIVND, per germline (reference sequence). V lost 5 bases and J lost 3, with 13 bases in between. This CDR3 has 14 amino acids. This CDR3 reads CASSPSWGKETQYF. The CDR3 DNA follows: TGTGCCAGTAGTCCTTCGTGGGGGAAAGAGACCCAGTACTTC.

The CDR3 coding sequence is TGTGCCAGCAGCCAAGAGGCCTCCTACAATGAGCAGTTCTTC. Translated: CASSQEASYNEQFF. The rearrangement joins TRBV4-2 to TRBJ2-1; D unresolved. This CDR3 contains 14 residues. Trimming cost V 0 bases and J 0 bases, with 3 bases left between them. CDR1 is LGHNA, CDR2 YNFKEQ, per germline.

This sequence joins TRBV7-2 and TRBJ1-6; 8 bases map to TRBD1. V lost 5 bases, J lost 0 bases, and 6 bases stayed unmatched. The germline CDR1 and CDR2 sequences are SGHTA and FQGNSA. The CDR3 consists of 17 residues. Written as DNA, the CDR3 is TGTGCCAGCAGCGGGAGGACAGGGAGCTCCTATAATTCACCCCTCCACTTT. It translates to CASSGRTGSSYNSPLHF. Drawing the rest from reference TRBV7-2 and TRBJ1-6, the complete variable domain is GAGVSQSPSNKVTEKGKDVELRCDPISGHTALYWYRQSLGQGLEFLIYFQGNSAPDKSGLPSDRFSAERTGGSVSTLTIQRTQQEDSAVYLCASSGRTGSSYNSPLHFGNGTRLTVT.

The gene calls are TRBV5-6 and TRBJ2-2, with D possibly being TRBD1 or TRBD2 (5 bases each). The CDR3 has 16 amino acids. Germline CDR1 reads SGHDT; CDR2 reads YYEEEE. V was clipped by 3 bases and J by 5 bases, with 17 bases between them. The DNA of the CDR3 is TGTGCCAGCAGCTCCCACACGGGACGGGGTACCGGGGAGCTGTTTTTT. It yields the protein CASSSHTGRGTGELFF.